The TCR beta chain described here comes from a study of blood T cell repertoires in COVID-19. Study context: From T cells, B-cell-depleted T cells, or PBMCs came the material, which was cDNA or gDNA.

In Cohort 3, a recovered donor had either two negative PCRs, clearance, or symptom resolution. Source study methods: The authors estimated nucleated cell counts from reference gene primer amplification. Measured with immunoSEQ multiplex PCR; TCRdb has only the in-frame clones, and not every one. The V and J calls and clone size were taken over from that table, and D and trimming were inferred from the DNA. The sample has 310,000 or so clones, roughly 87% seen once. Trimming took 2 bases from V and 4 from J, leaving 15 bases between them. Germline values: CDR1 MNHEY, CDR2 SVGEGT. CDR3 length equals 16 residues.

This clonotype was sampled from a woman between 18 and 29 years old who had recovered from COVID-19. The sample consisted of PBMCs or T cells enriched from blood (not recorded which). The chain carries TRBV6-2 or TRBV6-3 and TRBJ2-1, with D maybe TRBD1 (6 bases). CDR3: CASSYGYGQLYNEQFF. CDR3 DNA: TGTGCCAGCAGTTACGGGTACGGACAGTTATACAATGAGCAGTTCTTC.